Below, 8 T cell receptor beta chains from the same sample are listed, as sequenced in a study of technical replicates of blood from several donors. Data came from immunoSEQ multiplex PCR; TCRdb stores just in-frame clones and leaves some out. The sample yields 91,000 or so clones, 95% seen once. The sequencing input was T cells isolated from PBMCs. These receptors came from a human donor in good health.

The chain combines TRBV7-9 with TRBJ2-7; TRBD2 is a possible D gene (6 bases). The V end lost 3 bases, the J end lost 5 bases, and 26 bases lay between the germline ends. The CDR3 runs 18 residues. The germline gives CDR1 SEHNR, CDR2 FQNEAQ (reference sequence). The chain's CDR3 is CASSLGGGITGAFNEQYF. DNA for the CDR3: TGTGCCAGCAGCTTGGGCGGCGGGATTACGGGCGCCTTCAACGAGCAGTACTTC. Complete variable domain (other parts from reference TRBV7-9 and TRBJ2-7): DTGVSQNPRHKITKRGQNVTFRCDPISEHNRLYWYRQTLGQGPEFLTYFQNEAQLEKSRLLSDRFSAERPKGSFSTLEIQRTEQGDSAMYLCASSLGGGITGAFNEQYFGPGTRLTVT.

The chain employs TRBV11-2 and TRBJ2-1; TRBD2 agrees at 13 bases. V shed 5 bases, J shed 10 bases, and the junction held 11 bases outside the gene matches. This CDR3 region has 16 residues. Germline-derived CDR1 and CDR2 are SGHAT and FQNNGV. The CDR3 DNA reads TGTGCCAGCAGCCCCAGGACTAGCGGGAGAAGGGGGGAGCAGTTCTTC. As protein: CASSPRTSGRRGEQFF.

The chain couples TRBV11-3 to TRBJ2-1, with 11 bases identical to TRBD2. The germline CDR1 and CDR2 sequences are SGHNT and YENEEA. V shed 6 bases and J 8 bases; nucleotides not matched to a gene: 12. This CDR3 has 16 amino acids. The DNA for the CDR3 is TGTGCCAGCAGTCTATATAGCGGGAGGGCCTTGGATGAGCAGTTCTTC. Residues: CASSLYSGRALDEQFF.

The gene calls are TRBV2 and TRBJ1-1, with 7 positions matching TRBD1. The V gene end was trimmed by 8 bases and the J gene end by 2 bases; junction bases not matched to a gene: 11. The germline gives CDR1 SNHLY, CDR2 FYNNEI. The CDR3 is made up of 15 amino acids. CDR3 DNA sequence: TGTGCCAGCGAGGAGGGGGCAGCTCACAACACTGAAGCTTTCTTT. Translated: CASEEGAAHNTEAFF.

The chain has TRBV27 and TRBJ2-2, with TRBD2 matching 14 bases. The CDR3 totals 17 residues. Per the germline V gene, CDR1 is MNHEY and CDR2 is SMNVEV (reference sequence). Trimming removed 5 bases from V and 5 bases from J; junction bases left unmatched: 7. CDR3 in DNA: TGTGCCAGCAGTCCGGGACTAGCGGGAGCTAAAACCGGGGAGCTGTTTTTT. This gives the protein CASSPGLAGAKTGELFF.

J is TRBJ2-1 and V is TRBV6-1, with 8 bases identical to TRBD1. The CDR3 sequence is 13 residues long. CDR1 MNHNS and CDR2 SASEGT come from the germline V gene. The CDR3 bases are TGTGCTACTAGACAGGGGTCCTACAATGAGCAGTTCTTC. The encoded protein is CATRQGSYNEQFF.

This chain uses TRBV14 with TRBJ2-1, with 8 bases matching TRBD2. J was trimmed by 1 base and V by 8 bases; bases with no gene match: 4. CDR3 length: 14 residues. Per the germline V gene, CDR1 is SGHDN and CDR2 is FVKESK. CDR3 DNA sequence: TGTGCCAGCGGAAGCGGGAGTTCCTACAATGAGCAGTTCTTC. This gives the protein CASGSGSSYNEQFF.

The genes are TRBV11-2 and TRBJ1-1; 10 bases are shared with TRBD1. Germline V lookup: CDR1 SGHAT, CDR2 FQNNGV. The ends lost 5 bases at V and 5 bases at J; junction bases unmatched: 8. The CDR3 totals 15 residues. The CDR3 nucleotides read TGTGCCAGCAGCCCCGCGACAGGGGGCGTAACTGAAGCTTTCTTT. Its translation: CASSPATGGVTEAFF.